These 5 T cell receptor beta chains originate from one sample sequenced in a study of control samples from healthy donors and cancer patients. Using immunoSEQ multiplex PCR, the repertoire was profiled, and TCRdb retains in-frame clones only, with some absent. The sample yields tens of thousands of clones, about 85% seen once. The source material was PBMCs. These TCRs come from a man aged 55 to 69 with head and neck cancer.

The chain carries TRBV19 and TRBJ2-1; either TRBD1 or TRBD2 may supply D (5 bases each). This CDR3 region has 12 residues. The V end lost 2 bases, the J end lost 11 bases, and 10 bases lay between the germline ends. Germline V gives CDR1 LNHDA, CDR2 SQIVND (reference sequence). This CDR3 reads CASSIKGTKQFF. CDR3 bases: TGTGCCAGTAGTATAAAGGGGACGAAGCAGTTCTTC.

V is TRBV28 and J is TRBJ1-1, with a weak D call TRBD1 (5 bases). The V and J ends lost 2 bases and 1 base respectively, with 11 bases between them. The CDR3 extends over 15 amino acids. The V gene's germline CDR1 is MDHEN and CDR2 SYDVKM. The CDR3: CASSLQGWGNTEAFF. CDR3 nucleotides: TGTGCCAGCAGTTTACAGGGTTGGGGGAACACTGAAGCTTTCTTT.

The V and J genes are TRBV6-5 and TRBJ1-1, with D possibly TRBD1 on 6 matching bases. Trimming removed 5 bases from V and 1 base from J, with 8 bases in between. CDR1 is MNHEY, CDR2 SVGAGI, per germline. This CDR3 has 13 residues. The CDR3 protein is CASSTTGNTEAFF. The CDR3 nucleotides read TGTGCCAGCAGTACGACAGGGAACACTGAAGCTTTCTTT.

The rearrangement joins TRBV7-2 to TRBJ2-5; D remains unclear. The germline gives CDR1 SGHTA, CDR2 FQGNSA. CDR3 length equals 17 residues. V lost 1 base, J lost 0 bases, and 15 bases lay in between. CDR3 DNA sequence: TGTGCCAGCAGCTTAGGGTGGTCCAGCAGGTACCAAGAGACCCAGTACTTC. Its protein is CASSLGWSSRYQETQYF.

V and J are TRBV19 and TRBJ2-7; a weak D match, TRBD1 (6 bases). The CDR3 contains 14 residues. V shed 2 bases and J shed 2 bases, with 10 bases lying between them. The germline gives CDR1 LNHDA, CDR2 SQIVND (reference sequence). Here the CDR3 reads CASSIPGQPYEQYF. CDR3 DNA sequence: TGTGCCAGTAGTATACCGGGACAACCCTACGAGCAGTACTTC.